This TCR beta chain was captured in a study of T-cell memory formation after mild COVID-19. General observations from the study: Memory cells collected pre-infection included some clones that later responded, suggesting cross-reactive memory joined. Second-wave clones reaching peak frequency on day 37 lacked confirmed SARS-CoV-2 specificity. Clones that contracted from day 15 to 85 were balanced CD4/CD8, while later expanders leaned CD4+.

5'RACE with constant-segment primers built TCRalpha and TCRbeta cDNA libraries with UMIs. In TCRdb, the 5' RACE reads were re-called with MiXCR into one record per CDR3 protein. The sample lists 220,000 or so distinct CDR3 sequences; 9% to 10% were seen once. Of note for this clonotype: Its target is unknown.

The CDR3 has 15 amino acids. V shed 0 bases and J shed 7 bases, with 14 bases lying between them. Germline loops: CDR1 SGHTA, CDR2 FQGTGA. This receptor was identified in a young man who had mild COVID-19 (a few samples of this study predate the infection). Cell type and time point are not known. The chain is built from TRBV7-3 and TRBJ2-3; possibly TRBD2 for D (6 bases). The sequenced sample was PBMCs or a T cell subset sorted from them (not recorded which). CDR3 loop: CASSLTGEVGNTQYF. In DNA form, the CDR3 reads TGTGCCAGCAGCTTAACCGGGGAGGTAGGGAATACGCAGTATTTT.